Below, 14 T cell receptor beta chains from the same sample are listed, as sequenced in a study of T cells in localized non-small cell lung cancer. The protocol was immunoSEQ multiplex PCR, while the TCRdb copy is restricted to in-frame clones and leaves out a portion. The profile covers about 22,000 clones, with approximately 88% appearing a single time and approximately 2.4% taken by the ten largest. The source was peripheral blood, collected before any cancer treatment. These receptors all stem from a man aged 35-75 years with stage I lung adenocarcinoma.

V and J are TRBV5-1 and TRBJ2-5, with D perhaps matching TRBD1 (5 bases). The CDR3 runs 14 residues. Looked up from germline, CDR1 is SGHRS and CDR2 is YFSETQ. Deletions cut 5 bases from V and 1 base from J, with 12 bases between. CDR3 in amino acids: CASRSQGSQETQYF. DNA for the CDR3: TGCGCCAGCAGATCCCAGGGAAGCCAAGAGACCCAGTACTTC.

The chain links TRBV4-1 to TRBJ2-7; 8 nucleotides match TRBD1. The V and J ends lost 8 bases and 2 bases, in that order; junction bases with no gene match: 11. Germline loops: CDR1 MGHRA, CDR2 YSYEKL. The CDR3 covers 15 residues. The CDR3 loop is CASQVRAGGAYEQYF. The CDR3 DNA reads TGCGCCAGCCAAGTTCGGGCAGGGGGCGCCTACGAGCAGTACTTC.

Only a few counts were recorded for this clone. V and J are TRBV5-6 and TRBJ2-2; weak D call: TRBD2 (6 bases). Germline CDR1 and CDR2: SGHDT and YYEEEE. CDR3 size: 16 residues. Between the trimmed V and J ends, which lost 2 bases and 1 base, there was a span of 12 bases. CDR3: CASSFMGAGNTGELFF. The CDR3 bases are TGTGCCAGCAGCTTTATGGGAGCGGGGAACACCGGGGAGCTGTTTTTT.

This chain joins TRBV9 and TRBJ2-5, with a tentative D call TRBD2 (6 bases). Looked up from germline, CDR1 is SGDLS and CDR2 is YYNGEE. The CDR3 has 14 residues. V was clipped by 3 bases and J by 5 bases, with 14 bases between them. CDR3 sequence reads: CASSAGLSGETQYF. CDR3 DNA sequence: TGTGCCAGCAGCGCCGGACTAAGTGGGGAGACCCAGTACTTC.

This clone has a handful of counts. This CDR3 is missing its conserved last phenylalanine or tryptophan, likely due to a read error. Because the CDR3's place on the DNA is in doubt, the DNA is left out and the CDR3 is given as listed by TCRdb. The chain combines TRBV21-1 with TRBJ2-7; the table calls TRBD1, which could not be checked here. TRBV21-1 is a pseudogene. The CDR3 contains 16 residues when both ends are counted. CDR3 sequence reads: CASSKALTGTQESSLP.

CDR3 bases: TGTGCCAGCAGCAACACAGATACGCAGTATTTT. This sequence encodes CASSNTDTQYF. The chain links TRBV5-6 to TRBJ2-3; D remains ambiguous. The CDR3 covers 11 residues. Germline CDR1 and CDR2: SGHDT and YYEEEE. The germline V and J ends were trimmed by 4 bases and 2 bases, with 2 bases remaining between them.

V and J are TRBV5-6 and TRBJ1-5, with D perhaps TRBD1 (5 bases). This CDR3 region has 14 residues. Per the germline V gene, CDR1 is SGHDT and CDR2 is YYEEEE. Trimming shortened V by 0 bases and J by 1 base, and 5 bases separated the two germline ends. The CDR3 sequence is CASSLEGSNQPQHF. The CDR3 bases are TGTGCCAGCAGCTTGGAGGGGAGCAATCAGCCCCAGCATTTT.

In this sample, this clone turned up once. Other DNA sequences in the sample encode the same CDR3. The J gene is TRBJ2-6, the V gene TRBV28, with 7 nucleotides matching TRBD1. The CDR3 is 15 amino acids. Germline CDR1 and CDR2: MDHEN and SYDVKM. The V and J ends lost 5 bases and 2 bases, in that order; junction bases with no gene match: 3. CDR3 residues: CASSLTGAGANVLTF. The CDR3, as DNA: TGTGCCAGCAGTCTCACAGGGGCTGGGGCCAACGTCCTGACTTTC.

CDR3 sequence (DNA): TGTGCCAGCACCCCAACAGTGAACACTGAAGCTTTCTTT. This encodes CASTPTVNTEAFF. This chain links TRBV6-1 with TRBJ1-1, with D uncertain. The CDR3 runs to 13 residues. CDR1 is MNHNS and CDR2 is SASEGT in the germline V gene. V lost 7 bases to trimming and J lost 0 bases, with 9 bases between them.

The rearrangement links TRBV4-1 to TRBJ2-5; TRBD2 is a possible D gene (6 bases). Germline assignment: CDR1 MGHRA and CDR2 YSYEKL. The CDR3 sequence is 15 residues long. Trimming took 1 base from V and 4 from J, leaving 13 bases between them. The CDR3 bases are TGCGCCAGCAGCCAAGGTAGACTAGTCGGAGAGACCCAGTACTTC. Translating it yields CASSQGRLVGETQYF.

The gene calls are TRBV28 and TRBJ2-1; 13 bases map to TRBD2. Unmatched junction bases numbered 7, after V lost 7 bases and J lost 7 bases. CDR1 and CDR2 (germline): MDHEN, SYDVKM. This CDR3 has 15 amino acids. CDR3 protein: CASITTSGRLNEQFF. DNA for the CDR3: TGTGCCAGCATTACGACTAGCGGGAGGTTAAATGAGCAGTTCTTC.

The chain employs TRBV5-1 and TRBJ2-5, with D unresolved. In germline, CDR1 is SGHRS, CDR2 YFSETQ. V was clipped by 2 bases and J by 3 bases, with 5 bases between them. The CDR3 is made up of 12 amino acids. CDR3 coding DNA: TGCGCCAGCAGCTTTTACGAAGAGACCCAGTACTTC. Translated: CASSFYEETQYF.

This chain uses TRBV5-6 with TRBJ2-1; D is uncertain. This CDR3 contains 13 residues. In germline, CDR1 is SGHDT, CDR2 YYEEEE. Trimming pared 4 bases from V and 8 bases from J, leaving 13 bases between. The CDR3 region is CASSPDFGDEQFF. In DNA, the CDR3 is TGTGCCAGCAGCCCCGATTTTGGGGATGAGCAGTTCTTC.

V and J are TRBV28 and TRBJ1-1; the match to TRBD1 covers 8 bases. With 6 bases clipped from V and 6 bases from J, the junction kept 9 bases outside the gene matches. The CDR3 sequence is 14 residues long. Germline V gene sequence: CDR1 MDHEN, CDR2 SYDVKM. The CDR3 protein is CASRPSGGRPEAFF. The DNA for the CDR3 is TGTGCCAGCAGACCTTCAGGGGGCCGACCTGAAGCTTTCTTT.